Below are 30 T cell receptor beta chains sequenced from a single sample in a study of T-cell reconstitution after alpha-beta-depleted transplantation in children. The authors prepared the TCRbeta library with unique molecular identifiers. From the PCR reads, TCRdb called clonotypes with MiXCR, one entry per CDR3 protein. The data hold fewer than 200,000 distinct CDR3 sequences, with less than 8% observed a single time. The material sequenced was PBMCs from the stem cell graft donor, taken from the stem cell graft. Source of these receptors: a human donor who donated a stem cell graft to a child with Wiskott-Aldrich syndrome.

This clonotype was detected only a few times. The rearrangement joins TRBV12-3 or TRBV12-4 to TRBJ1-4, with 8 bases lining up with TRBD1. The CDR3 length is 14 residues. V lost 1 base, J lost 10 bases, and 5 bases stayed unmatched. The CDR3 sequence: CASSLEGRGPKLFF. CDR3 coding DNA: TGTGCCAGCAGTTTAGAGGGCAGGGGGCCAAAACTGTTTTTT.

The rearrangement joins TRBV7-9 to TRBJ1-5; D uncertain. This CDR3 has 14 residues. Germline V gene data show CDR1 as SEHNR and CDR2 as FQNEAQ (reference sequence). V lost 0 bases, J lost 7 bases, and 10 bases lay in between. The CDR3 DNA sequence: TGTGCCAGCAGCTTAGCGGGGAGTCGGCAGCCCCAGCATTTT. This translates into CASSLAGSRQPQHF.

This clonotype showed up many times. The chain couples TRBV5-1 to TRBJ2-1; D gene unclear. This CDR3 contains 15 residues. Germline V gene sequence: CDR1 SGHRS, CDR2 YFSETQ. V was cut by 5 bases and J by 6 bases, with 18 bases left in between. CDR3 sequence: CASSREPKMGNEQFF. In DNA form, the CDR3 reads TGCGCCAGCAGTCGCGAACCAAAAATGGGCAATGAGCAGTTCTTC.

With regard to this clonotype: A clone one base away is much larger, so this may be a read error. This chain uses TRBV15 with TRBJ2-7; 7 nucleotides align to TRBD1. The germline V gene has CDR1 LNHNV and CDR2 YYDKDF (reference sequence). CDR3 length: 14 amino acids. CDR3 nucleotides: TGTTCCACCAGCAGAGGTGGGACAGACTACGAGCAGTACTTC. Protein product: CSTSRGGTDYEQYF.

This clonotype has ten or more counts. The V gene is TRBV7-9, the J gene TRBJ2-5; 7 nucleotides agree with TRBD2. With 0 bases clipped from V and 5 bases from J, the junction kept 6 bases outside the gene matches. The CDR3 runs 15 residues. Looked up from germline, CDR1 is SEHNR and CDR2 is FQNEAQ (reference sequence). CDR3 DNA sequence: TGTGCCAGCAGCTTAGCTAACAAAGCGGGGGAGACCCAGTACTTC. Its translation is CASSLANKAGETQYF.

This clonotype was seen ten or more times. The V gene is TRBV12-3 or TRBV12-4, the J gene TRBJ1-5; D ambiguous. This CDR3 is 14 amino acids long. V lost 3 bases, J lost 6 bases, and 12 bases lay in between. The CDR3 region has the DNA TGTGCCAGCAGTTTTGGGCAGGTGTCTCAGCCCCAGCATTTT. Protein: CASSFGQVSQPQHF.

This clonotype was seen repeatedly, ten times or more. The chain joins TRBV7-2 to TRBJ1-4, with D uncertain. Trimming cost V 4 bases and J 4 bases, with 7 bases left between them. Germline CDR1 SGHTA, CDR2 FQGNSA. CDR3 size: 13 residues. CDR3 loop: CASSYGVNEKLFF. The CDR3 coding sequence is TGTGCCAGCAGCTACGGCGTTAATGAAAAACTGTTTTTT. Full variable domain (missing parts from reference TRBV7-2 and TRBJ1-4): GAGVSQSPSNKVTEKGKDVELRCDPISGHTALYWYRQSLGQGLEFLIYFQGNSAPDKSGLPSDRFSAERTGGSVSTLTIQRTQQEDSAVYLCASSYGVNEKLFFGSGTQLSVL.

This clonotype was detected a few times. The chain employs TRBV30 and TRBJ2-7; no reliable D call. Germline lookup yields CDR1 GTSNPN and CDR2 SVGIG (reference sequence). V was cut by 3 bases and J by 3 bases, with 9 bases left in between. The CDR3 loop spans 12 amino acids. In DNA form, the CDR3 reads TGTGCCTGGAGAGGCAGAGACTACGAGCAGTACTTC. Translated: CAWRGRDYEQYF.

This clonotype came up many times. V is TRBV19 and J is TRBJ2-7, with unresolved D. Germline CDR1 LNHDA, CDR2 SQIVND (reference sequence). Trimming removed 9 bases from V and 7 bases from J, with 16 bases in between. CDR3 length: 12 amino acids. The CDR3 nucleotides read TGTGCCAGCGGCGTTCTTCAAGGGGAGCAGTACTTC. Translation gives CASGVLQGEQYF. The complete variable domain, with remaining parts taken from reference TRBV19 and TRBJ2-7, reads DGGITQSPKYLFRKEGQNVTLSCEQNLNHDAMYWYRQDPGQGLRLIYYSQIVNDFQKGDIAEGYSVSREKKESFPLTVTSAQKNPTAFYLCASGVLQGEQYFGPGTRLTVT.

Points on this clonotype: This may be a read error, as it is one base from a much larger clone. CDR3 DNA sequence: TGCAGCGTTGATGGGGAATCGGACGGCTGCACCTTC. Translated, it gives CSVDGESDGCTF. This chain uses TRBV29-1 with TRBJ1-2, with D uncertain. The CDR3 runs 12 residues. CDR1 and CDR2 (germline): SQVTM, ANQGSEA. The full variable domain, its missing parts supplied by reference TRBV29-1 and TRBJ1-2, is SAVISQKPSRDICQRGTSLTIQCQVDSQVTMMFWYRQQPGQSLTLIATANQGSEATYESGFVIDKFPISRPNLTFSTLTVSNMSPEDSSIYLCSVDGESDGCTFGSGTRLTVV.

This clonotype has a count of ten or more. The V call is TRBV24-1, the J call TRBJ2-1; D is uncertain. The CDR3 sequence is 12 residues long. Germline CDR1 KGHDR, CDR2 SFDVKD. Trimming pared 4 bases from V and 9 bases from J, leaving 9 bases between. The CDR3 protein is CATSDPYTEQFF. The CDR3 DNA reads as TGTGCCACCAGTGACCCTTATACTGAGCAGTTCTTC.

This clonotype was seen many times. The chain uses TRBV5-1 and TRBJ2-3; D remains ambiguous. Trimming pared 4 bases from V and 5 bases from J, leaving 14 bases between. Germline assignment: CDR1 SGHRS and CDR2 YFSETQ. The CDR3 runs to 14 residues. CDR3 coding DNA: TGCGCCAGCAGCCCCGGGTCGCCGAAAGATACGCAGTATTTT. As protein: CASSPGSPKDTQYF.

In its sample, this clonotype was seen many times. As DNA, the CDR3 is TGTGCCAGCAACTCAGTGTCGGCGGATACGCAGTATTTT. Translated: CASNSVSADTQYF. V and J are TRBV27 and TRBJ2-3; D remains ambiguous. The CDR3 contains 13 residues. Germline V CDR1 and CDR2: MNHEY, SMNVEV (reference sequence). V was pared by 7 bases and J by 6 bases, with 14 bases between.

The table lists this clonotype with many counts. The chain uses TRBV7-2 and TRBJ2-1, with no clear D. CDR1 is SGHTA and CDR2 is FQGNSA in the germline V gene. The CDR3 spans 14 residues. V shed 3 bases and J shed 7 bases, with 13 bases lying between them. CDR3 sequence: CASSLSQALNEQFF. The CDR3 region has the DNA TGTGCCAGCAGCTTGAGTCAGGCCCTAAATGAGCAGTTCTTC. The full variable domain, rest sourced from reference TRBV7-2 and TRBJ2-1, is GAGVSQSPSNKVTEKGKDVELRCDPISGHTALYWYRQSLGQGLEFLIYFQGNSAPDKSGLPSDRFSAERTGGSVSTLTIQRTQQEDSAVYLCASSLSQALNEQFFGPGTRLTVL.

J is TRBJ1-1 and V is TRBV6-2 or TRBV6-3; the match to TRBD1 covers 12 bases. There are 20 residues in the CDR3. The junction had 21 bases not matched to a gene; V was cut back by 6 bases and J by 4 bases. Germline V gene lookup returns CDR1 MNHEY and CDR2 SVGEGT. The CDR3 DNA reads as TGTGCCAGCAGCTCCGGGACAGGGGGCCCGGGGGTCTTATTGAGCACTGAAGCTTTCTTT. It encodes CASSSGTGGPGVLLSTEAFF.

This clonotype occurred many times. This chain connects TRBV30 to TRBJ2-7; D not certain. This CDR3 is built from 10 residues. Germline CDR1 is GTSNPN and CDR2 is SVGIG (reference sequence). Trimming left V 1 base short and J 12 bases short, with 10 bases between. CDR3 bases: TGTGCCTGGAGTGCCGCAGTTCTGTACTTC. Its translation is CAWSAAVLYF.

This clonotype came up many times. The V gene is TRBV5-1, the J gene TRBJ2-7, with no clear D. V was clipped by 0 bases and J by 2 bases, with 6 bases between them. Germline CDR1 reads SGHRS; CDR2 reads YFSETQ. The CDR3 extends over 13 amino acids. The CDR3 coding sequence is TGCGCCAGCAGCTTGGACACGACCTACGAGCAGTACTTC. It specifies CASSLDTTYEQYF.

The CDR3 here is CASSSWLAGGTTQETQYF. The CDR3 DNA sequence: TGCGCCAGCAGCTCGTGGCTAGCGGGAGGGACAACCCAAGAGACCCAGTACTTC. The V gene is TRBV5-1, the J gene TRBJ2-5, with TRBD2 matching 12 bases. Germline CDR1 and CDR2: SGHRS and YFSETQ. CDR3 length equals 18 residues. The trim removed 3 bases at V and 1 base at J, leaving 10 bases unmatched. Based on the CDR3 plus reference TRBV5-1 and TRBJ2-5, the full variable domain is KAGVTQTPRYLIKTRGQQVTLSCSPISGHRSVSWYQQTPGQGLQFLFEYFSETQRNKGNFPGRFSGRQFSNSRSEMNVSTLELGDSALYLCASSSWLAGGTTQETQYFGPGTRLLVL.

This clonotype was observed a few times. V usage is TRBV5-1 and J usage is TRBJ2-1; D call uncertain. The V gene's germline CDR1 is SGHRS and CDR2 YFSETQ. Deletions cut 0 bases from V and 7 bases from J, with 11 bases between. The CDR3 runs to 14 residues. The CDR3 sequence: CASSLGPGLNEQFF. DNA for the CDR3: TGCGCCAGCAGCTTGGGTCCGGGTTTGAATGAGCAGTTCTTC.

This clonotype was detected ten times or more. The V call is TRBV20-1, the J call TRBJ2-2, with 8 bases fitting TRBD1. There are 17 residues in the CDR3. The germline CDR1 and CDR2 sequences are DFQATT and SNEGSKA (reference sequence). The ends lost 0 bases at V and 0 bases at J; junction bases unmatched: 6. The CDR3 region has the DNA TGCAGTGCTAGAGATGGGGCAGGGGGCTCGAACACCGGGGAGCTGTTTTTT. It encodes CSARDGAGGSNTGELFF.

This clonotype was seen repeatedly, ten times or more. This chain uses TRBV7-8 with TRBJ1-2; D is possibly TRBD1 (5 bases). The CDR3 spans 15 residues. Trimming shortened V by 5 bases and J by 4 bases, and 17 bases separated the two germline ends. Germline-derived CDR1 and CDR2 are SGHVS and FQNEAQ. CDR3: CASSPEGRQTYGYTF. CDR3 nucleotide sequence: TGTGCCAGCAGCCCTGAGGGGCGACAGACCTATGGCTACACCTTC.

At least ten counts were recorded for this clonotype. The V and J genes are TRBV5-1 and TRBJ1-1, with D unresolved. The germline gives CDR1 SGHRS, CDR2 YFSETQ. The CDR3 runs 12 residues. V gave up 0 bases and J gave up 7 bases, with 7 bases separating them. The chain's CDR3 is CASSLVRVEAFF. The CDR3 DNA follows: TGCGCCAGCAGCTTGGTGAGGGTTGAAGCTTTCTTT.

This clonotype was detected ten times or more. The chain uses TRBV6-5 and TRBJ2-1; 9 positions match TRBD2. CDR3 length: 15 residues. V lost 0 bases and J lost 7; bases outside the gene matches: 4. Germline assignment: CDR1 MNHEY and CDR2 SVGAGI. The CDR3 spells CASSYSGLAGNEQFF. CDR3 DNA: TGTGCCAGCAGTTACTCGGGTCTAGCGGGGAATGAGCAGTTCTTC.

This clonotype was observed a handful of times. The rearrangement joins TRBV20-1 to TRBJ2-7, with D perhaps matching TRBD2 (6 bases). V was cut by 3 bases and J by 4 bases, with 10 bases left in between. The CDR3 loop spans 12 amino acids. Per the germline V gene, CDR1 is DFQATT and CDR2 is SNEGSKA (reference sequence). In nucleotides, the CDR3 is TGCAGTGCTAGCGGGAGTGTTTACGAGCAGTACTTC. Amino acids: CSASGSVYEQYF.

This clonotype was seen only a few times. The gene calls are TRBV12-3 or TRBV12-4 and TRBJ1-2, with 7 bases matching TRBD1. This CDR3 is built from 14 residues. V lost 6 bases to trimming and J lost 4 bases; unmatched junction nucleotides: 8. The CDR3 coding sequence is TGTGCCAGCAGCCCCCAGGGGGGTCCCTATGGCTACACCTTC. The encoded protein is CASSPQGGPYGYTF.

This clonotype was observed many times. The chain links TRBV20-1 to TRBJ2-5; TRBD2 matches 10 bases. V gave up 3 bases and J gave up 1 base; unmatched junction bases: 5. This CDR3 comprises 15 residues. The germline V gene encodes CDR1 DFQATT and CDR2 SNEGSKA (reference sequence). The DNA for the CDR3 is TGCAGTGCTAGGTTCCCTAGCGGGAGCCAAGAGACCCAGTACTTC. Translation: CSARFPSGSQETQYF.

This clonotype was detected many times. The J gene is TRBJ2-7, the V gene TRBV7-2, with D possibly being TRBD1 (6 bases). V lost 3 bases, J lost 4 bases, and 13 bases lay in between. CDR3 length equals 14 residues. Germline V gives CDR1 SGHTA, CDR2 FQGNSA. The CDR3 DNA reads TGTGCCAGCAGCTTGAAGGGGGTCTTTTACGAGCAGTACTTC. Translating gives CASSLKGVFYEQYF. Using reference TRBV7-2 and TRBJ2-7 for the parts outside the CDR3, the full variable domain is GAGVSQSPSNKVTEKGKDVELRCDPISGHTALYWYRQSLGQGLEFLIYFQGNSAPDKSGLPSDRFSAERTGGSVSTLTIQRTQQEDSAVYLCASSLKGVFYEQYFGPGTRLTVT.

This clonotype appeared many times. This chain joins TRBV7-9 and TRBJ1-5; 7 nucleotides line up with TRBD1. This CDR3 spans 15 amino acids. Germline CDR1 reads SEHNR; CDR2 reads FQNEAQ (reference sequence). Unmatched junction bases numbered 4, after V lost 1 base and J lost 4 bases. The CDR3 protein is CASSLGQGLNQPQHF. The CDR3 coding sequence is TGTGCCAGCAGCTTAGGACAGGGACTAAATCAGCCCCAGCATTTT.

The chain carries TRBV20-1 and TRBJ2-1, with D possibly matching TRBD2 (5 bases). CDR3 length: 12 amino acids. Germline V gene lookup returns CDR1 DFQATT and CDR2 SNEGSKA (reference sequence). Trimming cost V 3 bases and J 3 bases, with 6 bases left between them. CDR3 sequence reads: CSASGVYNEQFF. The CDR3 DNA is TGCAGTGCTAGCGGGGTCTACAATGAGCAGTTCTTC.

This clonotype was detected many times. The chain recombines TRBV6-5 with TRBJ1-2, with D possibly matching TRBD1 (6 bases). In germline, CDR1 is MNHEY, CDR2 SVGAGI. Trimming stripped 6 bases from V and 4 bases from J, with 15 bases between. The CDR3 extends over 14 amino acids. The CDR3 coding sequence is TGTGCCAGCAGAGGGACACCGGAAAGCTATGGCTACACCTTC. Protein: CASRGTPESYGYTF.